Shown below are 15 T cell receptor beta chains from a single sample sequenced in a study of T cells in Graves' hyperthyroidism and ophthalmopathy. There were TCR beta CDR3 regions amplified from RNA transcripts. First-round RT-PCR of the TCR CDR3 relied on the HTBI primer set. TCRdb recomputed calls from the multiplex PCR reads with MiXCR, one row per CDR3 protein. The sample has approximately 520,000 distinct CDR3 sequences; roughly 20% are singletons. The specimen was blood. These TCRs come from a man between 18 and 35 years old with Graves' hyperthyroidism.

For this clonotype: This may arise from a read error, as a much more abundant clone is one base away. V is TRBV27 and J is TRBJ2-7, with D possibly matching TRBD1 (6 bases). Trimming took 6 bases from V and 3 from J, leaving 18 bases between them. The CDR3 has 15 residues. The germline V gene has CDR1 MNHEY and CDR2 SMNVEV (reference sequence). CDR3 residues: CASSPSGDPFYEQYF. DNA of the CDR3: TGTGCCAGCAGCCCGTCAGGGGACCCCTTCTACGAGCAGTACTTC.

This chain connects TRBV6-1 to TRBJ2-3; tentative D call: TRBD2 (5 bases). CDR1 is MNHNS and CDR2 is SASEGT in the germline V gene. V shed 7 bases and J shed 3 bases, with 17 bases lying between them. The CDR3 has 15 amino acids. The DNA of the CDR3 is TGTGCCAGCACCTACATGGGTGAGGGTACAGATACGCAGTATTTT. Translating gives CASTYMGEGTDTQYF.

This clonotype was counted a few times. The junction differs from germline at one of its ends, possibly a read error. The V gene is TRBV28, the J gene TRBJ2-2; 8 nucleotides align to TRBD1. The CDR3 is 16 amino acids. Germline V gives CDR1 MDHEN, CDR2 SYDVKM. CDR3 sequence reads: CASSFSGQVETGELWF. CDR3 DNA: TGTGCCAGCAGTTTCTCGGGACAGGTGGAAACCGGGGAGCTGTGGTTT.

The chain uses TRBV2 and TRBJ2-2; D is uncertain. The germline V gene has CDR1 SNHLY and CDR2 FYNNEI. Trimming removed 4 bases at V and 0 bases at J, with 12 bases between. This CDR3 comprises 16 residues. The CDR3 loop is CASSVQAAANTGELFF. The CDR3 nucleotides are TGTGCCAGCAGTGTGCAGGCGGCAGCGAACACCGGGGAGCTGTTTTTT.

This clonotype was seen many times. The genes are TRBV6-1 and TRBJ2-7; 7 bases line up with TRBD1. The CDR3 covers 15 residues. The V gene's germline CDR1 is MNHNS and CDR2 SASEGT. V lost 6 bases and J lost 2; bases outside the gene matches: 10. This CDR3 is CASSPGTDNTYEQYF. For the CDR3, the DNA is TGTGCCAGCAGCCCTGGGACAGATAACACCTACGAGCAGTACTTC.

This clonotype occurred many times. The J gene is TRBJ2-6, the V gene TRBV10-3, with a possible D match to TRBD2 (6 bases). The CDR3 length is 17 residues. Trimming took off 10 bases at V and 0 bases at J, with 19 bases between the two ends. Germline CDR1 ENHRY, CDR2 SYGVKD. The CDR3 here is CATHAGTEPSGANVLTF. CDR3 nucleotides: TGTGCCACCCACGCGGGGACGGAACCCTCTGGGGCCAACGTCCTGACTTTC.

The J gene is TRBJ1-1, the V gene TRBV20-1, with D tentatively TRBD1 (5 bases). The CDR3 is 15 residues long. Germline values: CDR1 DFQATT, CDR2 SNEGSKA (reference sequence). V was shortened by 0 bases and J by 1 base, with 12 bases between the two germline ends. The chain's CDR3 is CSARDPVRGNTEAFF. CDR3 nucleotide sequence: TGCAGTGCTAGAGATCCGGTTAGGGGGAACACTGAAGCTTTCTTT.

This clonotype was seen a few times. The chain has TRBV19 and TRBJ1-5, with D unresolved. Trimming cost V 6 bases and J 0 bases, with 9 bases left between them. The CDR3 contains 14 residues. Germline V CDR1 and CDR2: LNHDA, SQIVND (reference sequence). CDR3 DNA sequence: TGTGCCAGTAGAAATTTTTATAGCAATCAGCCCCAGCATTTT. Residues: CASRNFYSNQPQHF.

Here the CDR3 reads CASRDGTGFSYEQYF. The CDR3 DNA follows: TGTGCCAGCAGGGACGGGACAGGGTTCTCCTACGAGCAGTACTTC. The genes are TRBV6-1 and TRBJ2-7, with TRBD1 identical over 9 bases. Losses at the gene ends were 6 bases for V and 0 bases for J; bases not matched to a gene: 6. Germline values: CDR1 MNHNS, CDR2 SASEGT. This CDR3 has 15 residues.

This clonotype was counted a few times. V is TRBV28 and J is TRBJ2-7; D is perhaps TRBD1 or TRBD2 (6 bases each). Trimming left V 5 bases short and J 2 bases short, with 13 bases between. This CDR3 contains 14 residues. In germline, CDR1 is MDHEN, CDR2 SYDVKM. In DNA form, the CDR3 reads TGTGCCAGCAGTACAGGGACTTTACCCTACGAGCAGTACTTC. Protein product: CASSTGTLPYEQYF. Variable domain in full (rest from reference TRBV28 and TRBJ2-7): DVKVTQSSRYLVKRTGEKVFLECVQDMDHENMFWYRQDPGLGLRLIYFSYDVKMKEKGDIPEGYSVSREKKERFSLILESASTNQTSMYLCASSTGTLPYEQYFGPGTRLTVT.

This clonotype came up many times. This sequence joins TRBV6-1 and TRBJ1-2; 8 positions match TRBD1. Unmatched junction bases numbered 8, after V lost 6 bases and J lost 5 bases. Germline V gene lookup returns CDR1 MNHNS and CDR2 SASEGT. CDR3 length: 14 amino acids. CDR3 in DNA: TGTGCCAGCAGACCCCGACAGGGGTATTATGGCTACACCTTC. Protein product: CASRPRQGYYGYTF.

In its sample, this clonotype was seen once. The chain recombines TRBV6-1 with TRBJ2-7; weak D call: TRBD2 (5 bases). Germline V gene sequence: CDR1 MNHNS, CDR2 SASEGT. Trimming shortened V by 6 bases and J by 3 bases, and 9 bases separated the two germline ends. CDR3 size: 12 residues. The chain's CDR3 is CASRSRDYEQYF. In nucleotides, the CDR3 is TGTGCCAGCAGGTCCCGGGACTACGAGCAGTACTTC.

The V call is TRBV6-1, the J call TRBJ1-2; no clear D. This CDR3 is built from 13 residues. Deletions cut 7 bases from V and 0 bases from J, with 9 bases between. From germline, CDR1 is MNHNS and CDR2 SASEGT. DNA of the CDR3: TGTGCCAGCACCGCCAACCCTAACTATGGCTACACCTTC. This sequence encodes CASTANPNYGYTF.

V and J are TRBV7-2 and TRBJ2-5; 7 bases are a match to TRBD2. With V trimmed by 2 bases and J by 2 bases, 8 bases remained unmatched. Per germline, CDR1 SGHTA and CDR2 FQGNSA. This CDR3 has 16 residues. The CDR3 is CASSLWALAVQETQYF. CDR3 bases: TGTGCCAGCAGCTTATGGGCGCTAGCGGTACAAGAGACCCAGTACTTC.

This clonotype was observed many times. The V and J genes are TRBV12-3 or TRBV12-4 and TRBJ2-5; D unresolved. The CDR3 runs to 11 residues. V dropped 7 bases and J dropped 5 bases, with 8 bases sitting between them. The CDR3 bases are TGTGCCAGCACCCCTATGGAGACCCAGTACTTC. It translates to CASTPMETQYF.